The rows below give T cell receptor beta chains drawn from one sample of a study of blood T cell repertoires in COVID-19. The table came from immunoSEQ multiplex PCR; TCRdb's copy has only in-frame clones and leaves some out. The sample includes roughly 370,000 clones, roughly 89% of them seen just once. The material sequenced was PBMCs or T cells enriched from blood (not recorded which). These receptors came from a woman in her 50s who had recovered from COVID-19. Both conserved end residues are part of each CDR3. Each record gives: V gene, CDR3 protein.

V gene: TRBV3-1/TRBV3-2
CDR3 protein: CASSPPMSGQFPYEQYF

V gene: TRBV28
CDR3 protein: CASSLMSVYPSYTF

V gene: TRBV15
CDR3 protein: CATSRDRGQGSYGYTF

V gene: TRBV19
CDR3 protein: CASSVGQGRATNEKLFF

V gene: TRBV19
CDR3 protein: CATTRMETLEAFF

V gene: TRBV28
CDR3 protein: CASSSYRGPWQPQHF

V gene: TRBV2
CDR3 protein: CASTVEAGRGSSGYTF

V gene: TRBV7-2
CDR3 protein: CASSLALGTGVLYGNQPQHF

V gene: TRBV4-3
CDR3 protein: CASSQTGTTNEKLFF

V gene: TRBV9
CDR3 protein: CASSATGQETQYF

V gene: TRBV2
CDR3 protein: CASTQQGAEETQYF

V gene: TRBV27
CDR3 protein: CASSRRTGGDLYTF

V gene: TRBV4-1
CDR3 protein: CASSQTFSGTSGKETQYF

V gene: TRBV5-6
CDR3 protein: CASSLLRDNEKLFF

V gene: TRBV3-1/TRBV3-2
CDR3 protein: CASSRPGVGYTEAFF

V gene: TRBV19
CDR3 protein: CASSRREAGSYEQYF

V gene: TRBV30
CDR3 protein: CAWSRRDRGLGGELFF

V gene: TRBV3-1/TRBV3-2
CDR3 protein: CASSQYTGINGYTF

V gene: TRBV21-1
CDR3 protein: CASSPWDSPGAYPRESWQETQYF

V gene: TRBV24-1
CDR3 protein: CATSDAQGMLGPQHF

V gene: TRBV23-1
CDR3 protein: CASSPPGQINQPQHF

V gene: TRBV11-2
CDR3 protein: CASSRAGATGDGTQYF

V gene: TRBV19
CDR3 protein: CASSTLRQGQAKNIQYF

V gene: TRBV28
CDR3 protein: CASSPIDSATNEKLFF

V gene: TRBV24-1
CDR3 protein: CATSVSLEQFF

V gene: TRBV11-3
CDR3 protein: CASSTRADQETQYF

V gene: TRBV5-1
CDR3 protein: CASSLAALNRGTEAFF

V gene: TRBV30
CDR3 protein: CAWSGPGIYGYTF

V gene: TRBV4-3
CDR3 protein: CASSQDNRRVGTQYF

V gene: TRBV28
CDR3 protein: CASSPATGVYTEAFF

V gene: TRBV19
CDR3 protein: CASSIVGTGEPTLHF

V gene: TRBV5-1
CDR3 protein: CASSSTGGSYNEQFF

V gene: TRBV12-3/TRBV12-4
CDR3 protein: CASSITPYTEAFF

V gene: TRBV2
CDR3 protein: CASSSGTGTGKKFF

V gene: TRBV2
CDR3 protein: CASSPGQPEKLFF

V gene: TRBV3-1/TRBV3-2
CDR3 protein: CASSLAGVATEAFF

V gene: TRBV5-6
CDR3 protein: CASSRGGGYYTEAFF

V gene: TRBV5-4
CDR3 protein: CASSGQGGDYGYTF

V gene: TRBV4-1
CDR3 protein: CASSQEQGTVVYGYEQYF

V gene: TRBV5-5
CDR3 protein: CASSLGQDNYGYTF

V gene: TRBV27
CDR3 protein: CASSFLGSGGEAFF

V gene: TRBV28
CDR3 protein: CASSSNLLTGYYGYTF

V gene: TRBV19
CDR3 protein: CASSIQGAYYGYTF

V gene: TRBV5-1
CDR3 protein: CASSWGRTEAFF

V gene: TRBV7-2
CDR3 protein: CASSYSGTGYNEQFF

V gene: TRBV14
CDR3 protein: CASSQVGGYGYTF